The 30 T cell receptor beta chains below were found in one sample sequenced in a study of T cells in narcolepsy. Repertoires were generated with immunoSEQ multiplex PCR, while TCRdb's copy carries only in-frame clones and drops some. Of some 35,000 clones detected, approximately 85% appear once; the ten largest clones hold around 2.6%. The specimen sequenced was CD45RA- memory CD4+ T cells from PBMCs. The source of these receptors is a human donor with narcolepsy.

Here the CDR3 DNA reads TGTGCCAGTAGCCACAGTAGACTAGCACAGGTCAATGAGCAGTTCTTC. Its protein is CASSHSRLAQVNEQFF. V is TRBV19 and J is TRBJ2-1, with TRBD2 matching over 7 bases. CDR3 length: 16 amino acids. With 6 bases clipped from V and 6 bases from J, the junction kept 14 bases outside the gene matches. Germline-derived CDR1 and CDR2 are LNHDA and SQIVND (reference sequence).

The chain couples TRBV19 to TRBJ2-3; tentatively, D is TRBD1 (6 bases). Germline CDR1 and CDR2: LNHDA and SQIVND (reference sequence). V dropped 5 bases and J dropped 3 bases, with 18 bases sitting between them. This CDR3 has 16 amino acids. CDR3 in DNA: TGTGCCAGTAGTGCTCAGGGGTATGGAAGTACAGATACGCAGTATTTT. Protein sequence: CASSAQGYGSTDTQYF.

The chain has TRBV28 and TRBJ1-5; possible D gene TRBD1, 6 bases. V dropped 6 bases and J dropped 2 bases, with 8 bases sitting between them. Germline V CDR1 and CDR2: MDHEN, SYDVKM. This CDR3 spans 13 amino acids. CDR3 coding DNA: TGTGCCAGCAGCCCAGGGGGCAATCAGCCCCAGCATTTT. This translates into CASSPGGNQPQHF.

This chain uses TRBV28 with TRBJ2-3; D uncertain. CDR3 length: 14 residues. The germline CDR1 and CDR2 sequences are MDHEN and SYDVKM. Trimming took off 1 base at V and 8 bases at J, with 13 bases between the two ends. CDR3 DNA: TGTGCCAGCAGTTTATCGGTGTCGCAGGTTACGCAGTATTTT. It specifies CASSLSVSQVTQYF.

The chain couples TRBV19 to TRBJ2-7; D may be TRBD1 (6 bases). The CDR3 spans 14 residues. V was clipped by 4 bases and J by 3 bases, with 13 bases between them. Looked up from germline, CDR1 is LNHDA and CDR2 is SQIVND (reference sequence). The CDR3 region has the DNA TGTGCCAGTAGTACACAGGGTAAGGGCTACGAGCAGTACTTC. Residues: CASSTQGKGYEQYF. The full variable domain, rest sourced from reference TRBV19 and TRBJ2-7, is DGGITQSPKYLFRKEGQNVTLSCEQNLNHDAMYWYRQDPGQGLRLIYYSQIVNDFQKGDIAEGYSVSREKKESFPLTVTSAQKNPTAFYLCASSTQGKGYEQYFGPGTRLTVT.

CDR3 bases: TGCAGCGTCACTTCCGGGACAGGGTTGCTCTACGAGCAGTACTTC. It translates to CSVTSGTGLLYEQYF. This chain links TRBV29-1 with TRBJ2-7; 9 nucleotides line up with TRBD1. This CDR3 is 15 amino acids long. Unmatched junction bases numbered 12, after V lost 6 bases and J lost 3 bases. Germline CDR1 SQVTM, CDR2 ANQGSEA.

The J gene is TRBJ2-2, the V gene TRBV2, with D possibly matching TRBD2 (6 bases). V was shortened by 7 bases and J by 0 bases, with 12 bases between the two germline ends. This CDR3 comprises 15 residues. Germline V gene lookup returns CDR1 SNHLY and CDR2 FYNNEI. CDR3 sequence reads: CASTLLASNTGELFF. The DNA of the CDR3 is TGTGCCAGCACCCTTCTAGCGTCGAACACCGGGGAGCTGTTTTTT. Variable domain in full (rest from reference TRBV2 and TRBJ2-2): EPEVTQTPSHQVTQMGQEVILRCVPISNHLYFYWYRQILGQKVEFLVSFYNNEISEKSEIFDDQFSVERPDGSNFTLKIRSTKLEDSAMYFCASTLLASNTGELFFGEGSRLTVL.

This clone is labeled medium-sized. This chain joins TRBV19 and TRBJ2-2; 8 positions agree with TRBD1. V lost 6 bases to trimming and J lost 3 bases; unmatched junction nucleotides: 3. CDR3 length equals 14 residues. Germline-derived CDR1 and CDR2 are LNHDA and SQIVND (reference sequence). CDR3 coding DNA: TGTGCCAGTAGGGTGACAGGGGACACCGGGGAGCTGTTTTTT. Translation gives CASRVTGDTGELFF. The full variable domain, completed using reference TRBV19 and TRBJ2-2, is DGGITQSPKYLFRKEGQNVTLSCEQNLNHDAMYWYRQDPGQGLRLIYYSQIVNDFQKGDIAEGYSVSREKKESFPLTVTSAQKNPTAFYLCASRVTGDTGELFFGEGSRLTVL.

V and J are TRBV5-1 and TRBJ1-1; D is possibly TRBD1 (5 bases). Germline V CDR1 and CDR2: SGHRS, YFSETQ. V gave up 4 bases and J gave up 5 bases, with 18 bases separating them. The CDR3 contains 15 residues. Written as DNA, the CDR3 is TGCGCCAGCAGCCTCGGGACGTTGGCGGGAACTGAAGCTTTCTTT. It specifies CASSLGTLAGTEAFF.

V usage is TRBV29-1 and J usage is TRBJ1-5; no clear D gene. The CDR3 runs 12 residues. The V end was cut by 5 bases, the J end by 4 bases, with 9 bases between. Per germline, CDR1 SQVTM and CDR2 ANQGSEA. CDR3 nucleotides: TGCAGCGTTCACGGAGGGAATCAGCCCCAGCATTTT. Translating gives CSVHGGNQPQHF.

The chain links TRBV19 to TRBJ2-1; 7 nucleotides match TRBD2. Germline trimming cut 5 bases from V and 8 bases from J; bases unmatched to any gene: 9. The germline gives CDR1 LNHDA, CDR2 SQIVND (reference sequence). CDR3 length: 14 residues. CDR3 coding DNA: TGTGCCAGTAGTCTCAGTCTAGCGGTCGATGAGCAGTTCTTC. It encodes CASSLSLAVDEQFF.

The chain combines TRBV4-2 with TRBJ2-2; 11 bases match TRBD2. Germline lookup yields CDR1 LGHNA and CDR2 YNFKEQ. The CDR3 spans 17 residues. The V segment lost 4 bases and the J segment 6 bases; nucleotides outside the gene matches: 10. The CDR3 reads CASSPPLAGGRAGELFF. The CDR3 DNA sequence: TGTGCCAGCAGCCCACCATTAGCGGGAGGGCGAGCCGGGGAGCTGTTTTTT.

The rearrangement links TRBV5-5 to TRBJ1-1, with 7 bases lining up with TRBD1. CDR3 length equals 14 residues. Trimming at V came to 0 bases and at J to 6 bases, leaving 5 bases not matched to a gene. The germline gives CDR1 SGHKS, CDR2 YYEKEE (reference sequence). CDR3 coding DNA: TGTGCCAGCAGCTTGGCGACAGGGTACGCTGAAGCTTTCTTT. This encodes CASSLATGYAEAFF.

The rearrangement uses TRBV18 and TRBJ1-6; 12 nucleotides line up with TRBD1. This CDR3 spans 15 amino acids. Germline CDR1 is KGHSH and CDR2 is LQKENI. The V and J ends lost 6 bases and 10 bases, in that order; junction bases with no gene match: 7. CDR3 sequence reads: CASSSGTGGESPLHF. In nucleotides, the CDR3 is TGTGCCAGCTCGTCCGGGACAGGGGGCGAGTCACCCCTCCACTTT.

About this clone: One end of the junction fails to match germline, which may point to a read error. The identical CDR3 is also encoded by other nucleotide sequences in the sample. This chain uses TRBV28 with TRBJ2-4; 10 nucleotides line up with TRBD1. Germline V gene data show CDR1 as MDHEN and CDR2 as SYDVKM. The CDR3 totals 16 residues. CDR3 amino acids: CASSSIRQGAGNIQYF. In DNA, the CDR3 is TGTGCCAGCAGTTCCATTAGACAGGGGGCGGGAAACATCCAGTACTTC. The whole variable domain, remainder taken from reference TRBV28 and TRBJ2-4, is DVKVTQSSRYLVKRTGEKVFLECVQDMDHENMFWYRQDPGLGLRLIYFSYDVKMKEKGDIPEGYSVSREKKERFSLILESASTNQTSMYLCASSSIRQGAGNIQYFGAGTRLSVL.

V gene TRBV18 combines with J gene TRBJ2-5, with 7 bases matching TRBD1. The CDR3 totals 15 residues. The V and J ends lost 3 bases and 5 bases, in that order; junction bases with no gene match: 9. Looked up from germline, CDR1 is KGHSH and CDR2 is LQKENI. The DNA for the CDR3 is TGTGCCAGCTCACCTGAGACAGGGTCTTTCGAGACCCAGTACTTC. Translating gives CASSPETGSFETQYF.

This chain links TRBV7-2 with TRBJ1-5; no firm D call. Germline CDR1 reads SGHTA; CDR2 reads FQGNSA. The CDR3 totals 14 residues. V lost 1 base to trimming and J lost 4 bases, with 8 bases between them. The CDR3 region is CASSLVISNQPQHF. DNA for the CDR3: TGTGCCAGCAGCTTAGTGATATCTAATCAGCCCCAGCATTTT.

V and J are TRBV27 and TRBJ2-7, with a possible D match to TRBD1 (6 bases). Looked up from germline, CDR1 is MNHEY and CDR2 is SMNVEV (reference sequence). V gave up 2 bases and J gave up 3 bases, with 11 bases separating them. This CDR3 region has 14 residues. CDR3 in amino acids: CASSLVGGDYEQYF. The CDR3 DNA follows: TGTGCCAGCAGTTTAGTAGGGGGAGACTACGAGCAGTACTTC.

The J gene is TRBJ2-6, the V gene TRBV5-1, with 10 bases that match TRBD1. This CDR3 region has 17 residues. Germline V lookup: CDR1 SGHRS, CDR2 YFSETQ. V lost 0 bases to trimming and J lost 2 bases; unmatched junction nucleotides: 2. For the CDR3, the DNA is TGCGCCAGCAGCTTGGCGACAGGGGGCGCTGGGGCCAACGTCCTGACTTTC. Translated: CASSLATGGAGANVLTF.

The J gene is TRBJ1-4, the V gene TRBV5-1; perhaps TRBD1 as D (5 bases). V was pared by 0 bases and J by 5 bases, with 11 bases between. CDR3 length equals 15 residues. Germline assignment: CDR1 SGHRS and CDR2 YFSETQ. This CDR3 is CASSLEGRENEKLFF. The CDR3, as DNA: TGCGCCAGCAGCTTGGAGGGCAGGGAGAATGAAAAACTGTTTTTT.

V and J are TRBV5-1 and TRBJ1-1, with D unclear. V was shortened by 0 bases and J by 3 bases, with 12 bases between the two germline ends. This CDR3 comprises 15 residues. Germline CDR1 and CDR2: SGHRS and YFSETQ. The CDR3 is CASSLELRADTEAFF. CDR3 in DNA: TGCGCCAGCAGCTTGGAGTTAAGGGCCGACACTGAAGCTTTCTTT.

The CDR3 loop is CASSEGRGTAGGAQETQYF. In DNA, the CDR3 is TGTGCCAGCAGTGAAGGTCGTGGAACGGCAGGGGGTGCCCAAGAGACCCAGTACTTC. The chain combines TRBV2 with TRBJ2-5; 7 nucleotides align to TRBD1. V shed 1 base, J shed 1 base, and the junction held 15 bases outside the gene matches. Germline V gene lookup returns CDR1 SNHLY and CDR2 FYNNEI. The CDR3 spans 19 residues.

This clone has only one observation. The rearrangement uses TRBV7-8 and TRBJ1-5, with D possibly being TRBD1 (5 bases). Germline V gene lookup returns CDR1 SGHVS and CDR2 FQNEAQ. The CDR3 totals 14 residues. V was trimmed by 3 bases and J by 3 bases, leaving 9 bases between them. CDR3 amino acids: CASSLRGLNQPQHF. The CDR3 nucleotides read TGTGCCAGCAGCTTGCGGGGCCTCAATCAGCCCCAGCATTTT.

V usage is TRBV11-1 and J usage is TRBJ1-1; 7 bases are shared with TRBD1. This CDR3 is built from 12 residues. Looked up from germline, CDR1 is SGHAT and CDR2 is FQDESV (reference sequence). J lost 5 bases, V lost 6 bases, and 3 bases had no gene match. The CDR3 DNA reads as TGTGCCAGCAGGCCACAGGGGACTGAAGCTTTCTTT. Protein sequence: CASRPQGTEAFF.

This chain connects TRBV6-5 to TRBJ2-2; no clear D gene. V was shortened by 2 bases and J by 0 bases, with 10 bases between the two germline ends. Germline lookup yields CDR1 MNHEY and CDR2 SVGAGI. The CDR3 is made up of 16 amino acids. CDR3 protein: CASSYGLIANTGELFF. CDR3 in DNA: TGTGCCAGCAGTTACGGGCTAATCGCGAACACCGGGGAGCTGTTTTTT.

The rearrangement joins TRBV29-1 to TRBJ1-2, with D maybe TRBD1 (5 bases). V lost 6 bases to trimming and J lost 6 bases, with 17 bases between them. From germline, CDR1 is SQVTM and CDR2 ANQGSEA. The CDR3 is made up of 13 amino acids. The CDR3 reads CSVSPGIIDGYTF. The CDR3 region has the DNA TGCAGCGTGAGCCCAGGGATAATCGATGGCTACACCTTC. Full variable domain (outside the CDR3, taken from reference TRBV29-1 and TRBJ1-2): SAVISQKPSRDICQRGTSLTIQCQVDSQVTMMFWYRQQPGQSLTLIATANQGSEATYESGFVIDKFPISRPNLTFSTLTVSNMSPEDSSIYLCSVSPGIIDGYTFGSGTRLTVV.

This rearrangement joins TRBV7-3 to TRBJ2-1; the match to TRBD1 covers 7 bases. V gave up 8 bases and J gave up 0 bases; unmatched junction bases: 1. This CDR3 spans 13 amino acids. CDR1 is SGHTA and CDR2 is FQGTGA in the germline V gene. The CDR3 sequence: CASGDSSYNEQFF. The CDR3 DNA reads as TGTGCCAGCGGGGACAGCTCCTACAATGAGCAGTTCTTC.

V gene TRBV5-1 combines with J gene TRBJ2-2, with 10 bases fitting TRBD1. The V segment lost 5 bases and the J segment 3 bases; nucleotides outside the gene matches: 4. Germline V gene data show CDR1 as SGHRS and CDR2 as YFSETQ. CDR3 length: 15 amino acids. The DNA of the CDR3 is TGCGCCAGCAGGAGACAGGGGGCAGACACCGGGGAGCTGTTTTTT. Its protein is CASRRQGADTGELFF.

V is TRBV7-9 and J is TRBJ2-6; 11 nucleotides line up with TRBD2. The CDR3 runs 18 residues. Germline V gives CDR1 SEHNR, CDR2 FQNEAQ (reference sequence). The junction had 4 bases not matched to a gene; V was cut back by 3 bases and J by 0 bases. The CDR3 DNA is TGTGCCAGCAGCTTGGGGACTAGCGGACTCTCTGGGGCCAACGTCCTGACTTTC. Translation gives CASSLGTSGLSGANVLTF.

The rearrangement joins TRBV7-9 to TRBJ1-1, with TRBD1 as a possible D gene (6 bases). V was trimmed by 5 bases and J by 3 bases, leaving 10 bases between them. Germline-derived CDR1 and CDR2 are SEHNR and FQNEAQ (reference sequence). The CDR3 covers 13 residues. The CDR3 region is CASSVQGYTEAFF. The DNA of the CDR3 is TGTGCCAGCAGCGTACAGGGCTACACTGAAGCTTTCTTT. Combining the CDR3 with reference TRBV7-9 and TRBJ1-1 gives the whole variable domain DTGVSQNPRHKITKRGQNVTFRCDPISEHNRLYWYRQTLGQGPEFLTYFQNEAQLEKSRLLSDRFSAERPKGSFSTLEIQRTEQGDSAMYLCASSVQGYTEAFFGQGTRLTVV.